A selection of T cell receptor beta chains follows, all from one sample in a study of T cell responses to AZD1222 COVID-19 vaccine. Sequencing was performed with immunoSEQ multiplex PCR; in TCRdb, only in-frame clones are kept and a portion is missing. The table lists over 150,000 clones, about nine tenths of them singletons. This specimen was peripheral blood, taken on day 0 of AZD1222 vaccination. These receptors were taken from an adult in good health. Each CDR3 is given with its conserved first and last residue. The D gene is left open where the match is weak. Clone size is not always given. Where it is, it says once, few, many or a class for expanded clones.

j_call clone_size d_call v_call cdr3_length cdr3_nt cdr3_aa
TRBJ1-3 . . TRBV29-1 12 TGCAGCGGCCAGGCCTCTGGAAACACCATATATTTT CSGQASGNTIYF
TRBJ1-1 . . TRBV6-5 13 TGTGCCAGCAGCCCACAGGGATATCCTGAAGCTTTCTTT CASSPQGYPEAFF
TRBJ2-3 few TRBD2 TRBV6-5 15 TGTGCCAGCAGGCTACTAGCGGGGTTATCAGATACGCAGTATTTT CASRLLAGLSDTQYF
TRBJ2-1 . . TRBV28 13 TGTGCCAGCGGAGGACACACCTACAATGAGCAGTTCTTC CASGGHTYNEQFF
TRBJ2-5 . TRBD2 TRBV5-1 15 TGCGCCAGCAGCTATAGGGGGACTAGCGCTGAGACCCAGTACTTC CASSYRGTSAETQYF
TRBJ2-5 . . TRBV7-3 14 TGTGCCAGCAGCTGGGCAGGGGCCCAAGAGACCCAGTACTTC CASSWAGAQETQYF
TRBJ1-1 . TRBD1 TRBV5-1 12 TGCGCCAGCAGACGGACAGGGGATGAAGCTTTCTTT CASRRTGDEAFF
TRBJ1-2 . TRBD1 TRBV28 15 TGTGCCAGCAGTTGGGGGACAGGGTCGTTAAGTGGCTACACCTTC CASSWGTGSLSGYTF
TRBJ2-7 . TRBD1 TRBV11-2 15 TGTGCCAGCAGCCCAGGGAGGACAGGGTCCTACGAGCAGTACTTC CASSPGRTGSYEQYF
TRBJ1-2 . . TRBV6-6 16 TGTGCCAGCAGTTACTCGAGATTTGGGACTAACTATGGCTACACCTTC CASSYSRFGTNYGYTF
TRBJ2-5 . TRBD2 TRBV28 16 TGTGCCAGCAGTCTACACCTAGCGGGAGTCCAAGAGACCCAGTACTTC CASSLHLAGVQETQYF
TRBJ1-3 . TRBD1 TRBV7-6 18 TGTGCCAGCAGCTTAGTCGAGTCGCGACAGGGGACTGGAAACACCATATATTTT CASSLVESRQGTGNTIYF